These T cell receptor beta chains were read from a single sample in a study of control samples from healthy donors and cancer patients. TCRdb's table, derived via immunoSEQ multiplex PCR, lists solely in-frame clones and lacks some. The sample includes approximately 190,000 clones, about 91% of them seen just once. The sequenced sample consisted of blood. All receptors derive from a man aged 25-45 years in good health. The CDR3 runs from the conserved cysteine through the conserved F or W. The order of the fields is J gene, clone size, D gene, V gene, CDR3 protein, CDR3 DNA. D genes are given only for firm matches. Part of the rows lack a size; the others show once, few, many or a class for expanded clones.

TRBJ2-1,-,-,TRBV4-1,CASSLTPNTLNEQFF,TGCGCCAGCAGCCTGACCCCGAACACCCTCAATGAGCAGTTCTTC
TRBJ1-5,-,-,TRBV11-2,CASSLDGQPQHF,TGTGCCAGCAGCTTGGATGGACAGCCCCAGCATTTT
TRBJ2-7,-,-,TRBV3-1/TRBV3-2,CASSPSRGPYEQYF,TGTGCCAGCAGCCCCTCCCGGGGCCCCTACGAGCAGTACTTC
TRBJ1-6,once,TRBD1,TRBV5-6,CASSFWDRVNSPLHF,TGTGCCAGCAGCTTTTGGGACAGGGTCAATTCACCCCTCCACTTT
TRBJ1-2,once,-,TRBV19,CASSIDPGPLGYGYTF,TGTGCCAGTAGTATAGACCCGGGACCTCTGGGGTATGGCTACACCTTC
TRBJ2-7,-,TRBD1,TRBV4-1,CASSQVSTGIWEQYF,TGCGCCAGCAGCCAAGTTTCGACAGGGATTTGGGAGCAGTACTTC
TRBJ1-2,once,-,TRBV5-6,CASSLFTTNYGYTF,TGTGCCAGCAGCTTGTTTACTACTAACTATGGCTACACCTTC
TRBJ2-2,-,-,TRBV30,CAWGRVGVHTGELFF,TGTGCCTGGGGGCGGGTCGGCGTACACACCGGGGAGCTGTTTTTT
TRBJ2-2,-,TRBD1,TRBV2,CASRGTGVGELFF,TGTGCCAGCAGAGGAACAGGGGTAGGGGAGCTGTTTTTT
TRBJ2-1,-,TRBD1,TRBV5-1,CASSGTGGTYNEQFF,TGCGCCAGCAGCGGTACAGGGGGTACCTACAATGAGCAGTTCTTC
TRBJ2-7,-,-,TRBV6-5,CASSSNGDSQYF,TGTGCCAGCAGTAGTAACGGGGACTCCCAGTACTTC
TRBJ2-1,-,-,TRBV7-2,CASSLNGPGVYNEQFF,TGTGCCAGCAGCTTAAACGGCCCGGGGGTTTACAATGAGCAGTTCTTC
TRBJ2-3,-,TRBD2,TRBV3-1/TRBV3-2,CASSQGLAGADTQYF,TGTGCCAGCAGCCAAGGACTAGCTGGGGCAGATACGCAGTATTTT
TRBJ1-5,-,-,TRBV27,CASSLSGLSNQPQHF,TGTGCCAGCAGTTTAAGTGGGTTGAGCAATCAGCCCCAGCATTTT
TRBJ2-7,-,-,TRBV20-1,CSAPGTYEQYF,TGCAGTGCTCCGGGCACCTACGAGCAGTACTTC
TRBJ2-1,-,TRBD2,TRBV7-3,CASSLTKAGGPGEQFF,TGTGCCAGCAGCTTAACAAAAGCGGGGGGGCCCGGTGAGCAGTTCTTC
TRBJ1-5,-,-,TRBV13,CASSFGGSSNQPQHF,TGTGCCAGCAGCTTCGGGGGATCGAGCAATCAGCCCCAGCATTTT
TRBJ2-2,-,-,TRBV9,CASSAGLTNTGELFF,TGTGCCAGCAGCGCCGGACTCACAAACACCGGGGAGCTGTTTTTT
TRBJ2-7,-,-,TRBV7-9,CASSFSYEQYF,TGTGCCAGCAGCTTTTCCTACGAGCAGTACTTC
TRBJ1-1,-,-,TRBV6-1,CASSEQVLNTEAFF,TGTGCCAGCAGTGAGCAGGTTTTGAACACTGAAGCTTTCTTT
TRBJ1-1,once,-,TRBV27,CASFPEWGNTEAFF,TGTGCCAGCTTCCCGGAGTGGGGGAACACTGAAGCTTTCTTT
TRBJ1-3,-,-,TRBV5-1,CASSLSADTGNTIYF,TGCGCCAGCAGCTTGTCGGCGGACACTGGAAACACCATATATTTT
TRBJ1-2,-,-,TRBV23-1,CASIDIQGPANYGYTF,TGCGCCAGTATAGATATACAGGGACCTGCTAACTATGGCTACACCTTC
TRBJ1-2,-,TRBD1,TRBV10-3,CAINGDRAPNYGYTF,TGTGCCATCAACGGTGACAGGGCCCCTAACTATGGCTACACCTTC
TRBJ1-1,once,-,TRBV27,CASSFMGRTEAFF,TGTGCCAGCAGTTTCATGGGACGCACTGAAGCTTTCTTT
TRBJ1-1,-,-,TRBV6-4,CASSDNSHGTEAFF,TGTGCCAGCAGTGACAACAGCCACGGCACTGAAGCTTTCTTT
TRBJ1-6,-,TRBD1,TRBV19,CASTLYSTGGNSPLHF,TGTGCCAGTACCCTATACTCGACAGGGGGGAATTCACCCCTCCACTTT
TRBJ2-2,-,-,TRBV4-2,CASSTPTGGVTGELFF,TGTGCCAGCAGCACCCCCACAGGGGGGGTCACCGGGGAGCTGTTTTTT
TRBJ1-1,-,-,TRBV6-5,CASSSQGWGTEAFF,TGTGCCAGCAGTTCTCAGGGGTGGGGTACTGAAGCTTTCTTT
TRBJ1-1,-,TRBD1,TRBV6-5,CASRDRGLNTEAFF,TGTGCCAGCAGGGACAGGGGGCTGAACACTGAAGCTTTCTTT
TRBJ2-1,once,-,TRBV6-5,CASSYEQGSYNEQFF,TGTGCCAGCAGTTACGAACAGGGCTCCTACAATGAGCAGTTCTTC
TRBJ2-1,-,TRBD2,TRBV5-1,CASSSGVAGSGGSEQFF,TGCGCCAGCAGCTCTGGGGTAGCGGGGAGTGGTGGCAGTGAGCAGTTCTTC